The rows below give T cell receptor beta chains drawn from one sample of a study of blood T cell repertoires in COVID-19. TCRdb keeps only in-frame clones here, not all; method: immunoSEQ multiplex PCR. The sample consists of 200,000 to 300,000 clones, approximately 90% of them appearing once. Sample: PBMCs or T cells enriched from blood (not recorded which). The receptor set was obtained from a woman in her twenties or thirties who had recovered from COVID-19. Both conserved end residues are part of each CDR3. The D gene is left open where the match is weak. The size of a clone is reported for some rows only, either as once, few or many, or as a class for expanded clones.

clone_size	j_call	d_call	v_call	cdr3_aa	cdr3_nt
NA	TRBJ1-2	TRBD1	TRBV7-8	CASSPDDRVHGYTF	TGTGCCAGCAGCCCGGACGACAGGGTCCATGGCTACACCTTC
few	TRBJ2-7	TRBD2	TRBV9	CASSETSGGSYEQYF	TGTGCCAGCAGCGAGACTAGCGGTGGGTCCTACGAGCAGTACTTC
NA	TRBJ2-3	TRBD2	TRBV9	CASSVTAGARDTQYF	TGTGCCAGCAGCGTAACGGCGGGAGCGCGAGATACGCAGTATTTT
NA	TRBJ2-1	TRBD1	TRBV6-5	CASSFVHRGNEQFF	TGTGCCAGCAGTTTCGTCCACAGGGGTAATGAGCAGTTCTTC
once	TRBJ1-1	NA	TRBV28	CASRGGKAFF	TGTGCCAGCAGGGGGGGTAAAGCTTTCTTT
once	TRBJ2-1	TRBD1	TRBV10-2	CASSEDREWDEQFF	TGCGCCAGCAGTGAAGACAGGGAATGGGATGAGCAGTTCTTC
NA	TRBJ1-5	NA	TRBV10-3	CAISERRGNQPQHF	TGTGCCATCAGTGAGCGGAGGGGCAATCAGCCCCAGCATTTT
NA	TRBJ1-2	TRBD1	TRBV7-9	CASSQPTGTSRYTF	TGTGCCAGCAGCCAACCGACAGGGACATCCCGCTACACCTTC
once	TRBJ2-1	NA	TRBV21-1	CASSKPDRVSYNEQFF	TGTGCCAGCAGCAAGCCGGACAGGGTCTCCTACAATGAGCAGTTCTTC
NA	TRBJ2-3	NA	TRBV14	CASSQVAGRLITDTQYF	TGTGCCAGCAGCCAAGTTGCGGGACGGCTAATCACAGATACGCAGTATTTT
NA	TRBJ1-1	NA	TRBV19	CASTGPGNTEAFF	TGTGCCAGTACAGGGCCTGGGAACACTGAAGCTTTCTTT
once	TRBJ1-1	NA	TRBV27	CASSGLEGNTEAFF	TGTGCCAGCAGTGGACTGGAGGGTAATACTGAAGCTTTCTTT
NA	TRBJ1-1	NA	TRBV5-1	CASSFTDSHLNTEAFF	TGCGCCAGCAGCTTTACGGACAGCCATTTGAACACTGAAGCTTTCTTT
NA	TRBJ2-7	TRBD1	TRBV13	CASSSGTGASYEQYF	TGTGCCAGCAGCTCCGGGACAGGGGCCTCCTACGAGCAGTACTTC
NA	TRBJ1-6	TRBD1	TRBV2	CASRGPIGTGQSPLHF	TGTGCCAGCAGAGGACCCATCGGGACAGGGCAATCACCCCTCCACTTT
NA	TRBJ1-4	NA	TRBV7-9	CASSLAVATNEKLFF	TGTGCCAGCAGCTTAGCCGTTGCAACTAATGAAAAACTGTTTTTT
NA	TRBJ1-2	NA	TRBV18	CASSPDGVRNYGYTF	TGTGCCAGCTCACCTGACGGCGTCAGGAACTATGGCTACACCTTC
NA	TRBJ2-3	TRBD2	TRBV29-1	CSVWTSGIGDTQYF	TGCAGCGTCTGGACTAGCGGGATAGGGGATACGCAGTATTTT
NA	TRBJ2-3	TRBD2	TRBV7-2	CASSPGLASTDTQYF	TGTGCCAGCAGCCCGGGACTAGCAAGCACAGATACGCAGTATTTT
NA	TRBJ2-1	TRBD2	TRBV7-9	CASSLPMGLAGVNEQFF	TGTGCCAGCAGCTTACCGATGGGACTAGCGGGAGTGAATGAGCAGTTCTTC
NA	TRBJ2-1	NA	TRBV4-3	CASSQDRDRISDEQFF	TGCGCCAGCAGCCAAGATCGAGACAGGATCAGCGATGAGCAGTTCTTC
NA	TRBJ1-2	NA	TRBV28	CASSSQGYGYTF	TGTGCCAGCAGTTCTCAGGGGTATGGCTACACCTTC
once	TRBJ1-3	NA	TRBV28	CASSTPTPGNTIYF	TGTGCCAGCTCTACTCCTACCCCTGGAAACACCATATATTTT
NA	TRBJ2-1	TRBD2	TRBV10-1	CASSDPFGTSGLLYNEQFF	TGCGCCAGCAGTGACCCGTTCGGGACTAGCGGTCTGCTTTACAATGAGCAGTTCTTC
NA	TRBJ1-4	NA	TRBV18	CASSSTPTNEKLFF	TGTGCCAGCTCATCGACACCCACAAATGAAAAACTGTTTTTT
NA	TRBJ1-2	NA	TRBV13	CASSLSGALPLGYTF	TGTGCCAGCAGCTTATCAGGGGCCCTCCCCCTCGGCTACACCTTC
NA	TRBJ1-6	TRBD1	TRBV30	CAFTYGQEYSPLHF	TGTGCCTTCACTTACGGACAGGAGTATTCACCCCTCCACTTT
NA	TRBJ1-1	NA	TRBV20-1	CSASQPRGAFF	TGCAGTGCTTCACAACCACGGGGGGCTTTCTTT
NA	TRBJ2-1	TRBD2	TRBV6-6	CASSSGSSYNEQFF	TGTGCCAGCAGTAGCGGGAGCTCCTACAATGAGCAGTTCTTC
NA	TRBJ1-3	NA	TRBV9	CASSPGAEGNTIYF	TGTGCCAGCAGCCCAGGAGCGGAAGGAAACACCATATATTTT
NA	TRBJ1-2	NA	TRBV5-6	CASSRPGGSGYTF	TGTGCCAGCAGCCGACCTGGGGGGAGCGGCTACACCTTC
NA	TRBJ1-6	TRBD1	TRBV27	CASSLSLMDRDSPLHF	TGTGCCAGCAGTTTATCATTAATGGACAGGGACTCACCCCTCCACTTT
few	TRBJ2-7	TRBD2	TRBV27	CASSLGTSGSYEQYF	TGTGCCAGCAGTTTAGGGACTAGCGGATCCTACGAGCAGTACTTC
NA	TRBJ1-2	TRBD1	TRBV10-3	CATTGTEYNYGYTF	TGTGCCACCACCGGGACAGAGTATAACTATGGCTACACCTTC
NA	TRBJ2-4	NA	TRBV6-2/TRBV6-3	CASSWTPMSGTKNIQYF	TGTGCCAGCAGTTGGACCCCAATGTCGGGGACCAAAAACATTCAGTACTTC
once	TRBJ1-2	NA	TRBV24-1	CATSDSRTGSGYTF	TGTGCCACCAGTGATTCCAGAACAGGGTCTGGCTACACCTTC
NA	TRBJ2-7	NA	TRBV5-1	CASSLVAGDAYEQYF	TGCGCCAGCAGCTTGGTGGCAGGGGATGCCTACGAGCAGTACTTC
NA	TRBJ2-5	NA	TRBV2	CASSEAGLVGLPKIETQYF	TGTGCCAGCAGTGAAGCGGGGTTGGTCGGACTACCCAAGATCGAGACCCAGTACTTC
NA	TRBJ2-1	NA	TRBV18	CASSPTRSSSSYNEQFF	TGTGCCAGCTCACCCACAAGGAGCAGCAGTTCCTACAATGAGCAGTTCTTC
NA	TRBJ1-2	NA	TRBV5-1	CASSLEGVSYDYGYTF	TGCGCCAGCAGCTTGGAGGGGGTTTCCTACGACTATGGCTACACCTTC
NA	TRBJ1-2	TRBD1	TRBV6-5	CASSPTGGGGYTF	TGTGCCAGCAGTCCAACAGGGGGAGGTGGCTACACCTTC
NA	TRBJ2-5	NA	TRBV28	CASVIAGEETQYF	TGTGCCAGCGTGATCGCGGGTGAGGAGACCCAGTACTTC
NA	TRBJ1-5	NA	TRBV6-1	CASSEGRGGLSNQPQHF	TGTGCCAGCAGTGAAGGACGGGGAGGGTTGAGCAATCAGCCCCAGCATTTT
NA	TRBJ2-7	NA	TRBV5-1	CASSLGIQGSRYEQYF	TGCGCCAGCAGCTTGGGAATCCAGGGGTCCCGCTACGAGCAGTACTTC
few	TRBJ1-3	NA	TRBV24-1	CATSDSTFGNTIYF	TGTGCCACCAGTGATTCGACTTTCGGAAACACCATATATTTT
NA	TRBJ1-1	TRBD1	TRBV13	CASSSLPGQGSNTEAFF	TGTGCCAGCAGCTCATTACCGGGACAGGGGTCGAACACTGAAGCTTTCTTT
NA	TRBJ2-3	TRBD2	TRBV25-1	CASSDVAGVGTDTQYF	TGTGCCAGCAGTGACGTAGCGGGAGTAGGCACAGATACGCAGTATTTT
NA	TRBJ2-1	NA	TRBV6-4	CASSDLRTTAHEQFF	TGTGCCAGCAGTGACCTGCGGACAACCGCCCATGAGCAGTTCTTC
NA	TRBJ1-5	TRBD1	TRBV19	CASSIVGGSNQPQHF	TGTGCCAGTAGTATAGTAGGGGGCAGCAATCAGCCCCAGCATTTT
NA	TRBJ2-5	TRBD2	TRBV7-2	CASSVTSGRRQETQYF	TGTGCCAGCAGCGTAACTAGCGGGAGACGCCAAGAGACCCAGTACTTC
NA	TRBJ1-3	NA	TRBV3-1/TRBV3-2	CASSSRRGSGGNTIYF	TGTGCCAGCAGCTCACGCCGGGGATCGGGCGGAAACACCATATATTTT
NA	TRBJ2-1	TRBD2	TRBV7-8	CASSFTAGGGNEQFF	TGTGCCAGCAGCTTCACAGCGGGAGGTGGTAATGAGCAGTTCTTC
NA	TRBJ1-5	NA	TRBV6-2/TRBV6-3	CASSYSAFSNQPQHF	TGTGCCAGCAGTTACTCGGCTTTTAGCAATCAGCCCCAGCATTTT